This T cell receptor (beta chain) was recovered during a study of T cell responses to AZD1222 COVID-19 vaccine. Per germline, CDR1 SGHTA and CDR2 FQGNSA. This CDR3 spans 15 amino acids. Trimming pared 3 bases from V and 3 bases from J, leaving 12 bases between. General study results and limits: Spike-wide vaccine-associated CD4 TCRs dominated at 160-218 and 743-854. Nearly half of spike-specific TCRs reportedly go after variant regions that carry no mutations.

With regard to this clone: Its target is not known.

The table came from immunoSEQ multiplex PCR; TCRdb's copy has only in-frame clones and leaves some out. The top ten hold around a tenth of the sample, which has about 130,000 clones, around 89% seen once. V gene TRBV7-2 combines with J gene TRBJ1-5; D may be TRBD1 (5 bases). This specimen consisted of peripheral blood, obtained 28 days after the second AZD1222 dose. This clonotype originated in an adult who received the AZD1222 COVID-19 vaccine. In DNA form, the CDR3 reads TGTGCCAGCAGCTTCAGGGAGGGGACCAATCAGCCCCAGCATTTT. It translates to CASSFREGTNQPQHF. The variable domain in full, completed from reference TRBV7-2 and TRBJ1-5, reads GAGVSQSPSNKVTEKGKDVELRCDPISGHTALYWYRQSLGQGLEFLIYFQGNSAPDKSGLPSDRFSAERTGGSVSTLTIQRTQQEDSAVYLCASSFREGTNQPQHFGDGTRLSIL.